A single T cell receptor beta chain is shown here with its context. The sample is drawn from a study of blood T cell repertoires in COVID-19. This CDR3 is 15 amino acids long. Germline CDR1 and CDR2: SNHLY and FYNNEI. With V trimmed by 4 bases and J by 0 bases, 3 bases remained unmatched. TCRdb keeps only in-frame clones here, not all; method: immunoSEQ multiplex PCR. Of some 270,000 clones in the sample, 89% were seen once. The J gene is TRBJ2-4, the V gene TRBV2, with 7 bases aligning to TRBD1. The receptor was isolated from a woman aged 40-49 years who had recovered from COVID-19. Sequenced material: PBMCs or T cells enriched from blood (not recorded which). The CDR3 sequence is CASSVDREAKNIQYF. CDR3 coding DNA: TGTGCCAGCAGTGTTGACAGGGAAGCCAAAAACATTCAGTACTTC.